This record covers a single TCR beta chain. The data were obtained in a study of blood T cell repertoires in COVID-19. Study at large: Samples taken during acute and convalescent COVID-19 were collected in the United States, Italy and Spain. The cDNA or gDNA used as material had been derived from T cells, B-cell-depleted T cells, or PBMCs.

Germline V gene sequence: CDR1 LGHDT, CDR2 YNNKEL (reference sequence). This CDR3 spans 16 amino acids. The V gene end was trimmed by 4 bases and the J gene end by 2 bases; junction bases not matched to a gene: 5. As originally analysed: How many nucleated cells were present was estimated from reference gene primer amplification. Clones were sequenced by immunoSEQ multiplex PCR, and TCRdb holds only the in-frame ones, with some missing. V and J calls and clone size are those listed in that table; D and trimming were worked out from the DNA. The sample gives roughly 200,000 clones, 81% of which show up once; approximately 7.9% is in the top ten.

The TCR comes from a woman of 80 years or more with acute or convalescent COVID-19. Sequencing was carried out using peripheral blood. J is TRBJ1-5 and V is TRBV3-1 (or the pseudogene TRBV3-2), with 10 positions matching TRBD1. DNA of the CDR3: TGTGCCAGCAGCCGAACCGGGACAGGGGGCAATCAGCCCCAGCATTTT. Translating gives CASSRTGTGGNQPQHF.